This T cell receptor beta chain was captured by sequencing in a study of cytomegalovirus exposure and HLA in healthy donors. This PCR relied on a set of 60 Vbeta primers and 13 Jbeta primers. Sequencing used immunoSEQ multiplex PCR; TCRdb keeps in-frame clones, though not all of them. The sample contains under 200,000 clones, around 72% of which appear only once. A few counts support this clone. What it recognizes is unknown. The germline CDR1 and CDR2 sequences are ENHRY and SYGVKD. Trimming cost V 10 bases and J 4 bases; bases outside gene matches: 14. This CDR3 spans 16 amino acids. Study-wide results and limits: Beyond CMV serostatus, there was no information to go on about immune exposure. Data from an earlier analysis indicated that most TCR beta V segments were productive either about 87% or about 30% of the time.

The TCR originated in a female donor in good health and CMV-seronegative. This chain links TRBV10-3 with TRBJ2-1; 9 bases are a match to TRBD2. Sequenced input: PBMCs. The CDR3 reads CATRGGASGAYNEQFF. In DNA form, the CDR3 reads TGTGCCACCAGAGGGGGGGCTAGCGGGGCATACAATGAGCAGTTCTTC.